The 13 T cell receptor beta chains below were found in one sample sequenced in a study of regulatory T cells in long-lasting Graves disease. Arm-PCR with iRepertoire HTBI primers amplified the CDR3 regions for these TCR beta libraries. Via MiXCR, TCRdb re-called the multiplex PCR reads, giving one row per CDR3 protein. The top ten hold more than 55% of the sample, which has some 280,000 distinct CDR3 sequences, 22% seen once. Time point meaning: persistent/refractory GD, antithyroid drugs over 5 years with positive TRAb. The authors made the TCR library using RNA they extracted from PBMCs. Sequencing was performed on peripheral blood mononuclear cells (PBMCs), taken when the disease was refractory, from a patient treated with antithyroid drugs. These TCRs come from a female donor with Graves disease.

This clonotype has a single count. The CDR3 does not close with the conserved phenylalanine or tryptophan, likely indicating a read error. The chain carries TRBV5-6 and TRBJ2-6; unclear D gene. The CDR3 spans 15 residues. The V and J ends lost 4 bases and 1 base respectively, with 9 bases between them. Looked up from germline, CDR1 is SGHDT and CDR2 is YYEEEE. The CDR3: CASSPYSSGANVLTS. DNA for the CDR3: TGTGCCAGCAGCCCATATAGTTCTGGGGCCAACGTCCTGACTTCC.

This clonotype was picked up many times. J is TRBJ1-6 and V is TRBV11-2; tentatively, D is TRBD1 (6 bases). Trimming took off 5 bases at V and 9 bases at J, with 14 bases between the two ends. CDR1 is SGHAT, CDR2 FQNNGV, per germline. CDR3 length equals 14 residues. The DNA of the CDR3 is TGTGCCAGCAGCAAACAGGGAGGGAGTTCACCCCTCCACTTT. It translates to CASSKQGGSSPLHF.

This chain joins TRBV19 and TRBJ2-5, with no clear D. Germline CDR1 is LNHDA and CDR2 is SQIVND (reference sequence). V was trimmed by 5 bases and J by 7 bases, leaving 17 bases between them. This CDR3 is built from 14 residues. CDR3 coding DNA: TGTGCCAGTAGTGAGACTCGACTTGCAGGGACCCAGTACTTC. Protein sequence: CASSETRLAGTQYF.

This clonotype has ten or more counts. V usage is TRBV29-1 and J usage is TRBJ2-4; 10 positions agree with TRBD2. This CDR3 has 13 residues. Trimming cost V 7 bases and J 5 bases; bases outside gene matches: 5. Per the germline V gene, CDR1 is SQVTM and CDR2 is ANQGSEA. CDR3 region: CSARGLAENIQYF. The CDR3, as DNA: TGCAGCGCGCGAGGACTAGCGGAAAACATTCAGTACTTC.

This clonotype has ten or more counts. This rearrangement joins TRBV28 to TRBJ2-7; a weak D match, TRBD2 (5 bases). The CDR3 runs to 15 residues. Germline V gene lookup returns CDR1 MDHEN and CDR2 SYDVKM. Trimming cost V 5 bases and J 4 bases, with 18 bases left between them. The CDR3 bases are TGTGCCAGCAGTCCGATCAGTAGCGTGAGGTACGAGCAGTACTTC. It is translated as CASSPISSVRYEQYF.

This clonotype came up many times. J is TRBJ2-5 and V is TRBV29-1; 7 nucleotides agree with TRBD2. Germline V lookup: CDR1 SQVTM, CDR2 ANQGSEA. This CDR3 has 12 amino acids. The trim removed 6 bases at V and 5 bases at J, leaving 6 bases unmatched. This CDR3 is CSVSAGAETQYF. DNA for the CDR3: TGCAGCGTATCGGCGGGAGCGGAGACCCAGTACTTC.

This clonotype was detected only a few times. CDR3: CATSRDPGEPQHF. The CDR3 region has the DNA TGTGCCACCAGCAGAGACCCGGGGGAGCCCCAGCATTTT. J is TRBJ1-5 and V is TRBV15; maybe TRBD1 (5 bases). Between the trimmed V and J ends, which lost 0 bases and 8 bases, there was a span of 8 bases. Germline CDR1 is LNHNV and CDR2 is YYDKDF (reference sequence). The CDR3 is made up of 13 amino acids.

DNA for the CDR3: TGCGCCAGCAGCTTGGCAGGGGACGGTGGCTACACCTTC. As protein: CASSLAGDGGYTF. V is TRBV5-1 and J is TRBJ1-2; D perhaps matches TRBD1 (6 bases). The V end lost 0 bases, the J end lost 7 bases, and 10 bases lay between the germline ends. CDR1 and CDR2 (germline): SGHRS, YFSETQ. The CDR3 has 13 residues.

The sample holds many counts of this clonotype. V usage is TRBV2 and J usage is TRBJ1-1, with TRBD1 matching 7 bases. The junction had 11 bases not matched to a gene; V was cut back by 3 bases and J by 1 base. The CDR3 extends over 17 amino acids. The germline V gene has CDR1 SNHLY and CDR2 FYNNEI. CDR3 in DNA: TGTGCCAGCAGTGAGGAGAGGGGGCGTAGTGCGAACACTGAAGCTTTCTTT. This codes for CASSEERGRSANTEAFF.

Only a few counts were recorded for this clonotype. The V gene is TRBV19, the J gene TRBJ1-4; D perhaps matches TRBD1 (5 bases). Germline CDR1 reads LNHDA; CDR2 reads SQIVND (reference sequence). The CDR3 has 15 residues. V was pared by 10 bases and J by 3 bases, with 18 bases between. CDR3 residues: CATSGTPVSNEKLFF. CDR3 DNA sequence: TGTGCCACCTCCGGGACGCCAGTATCTAATGAAAAACTGTTTTTT.

As regards this clonotype: A much bigger clone sits one base away, suggesting this may be a read error. This rearrangement joins TRBV28 to TRBJ1-1; no definite D call. Trimming pared 8 bases from V and 0 bases from J, leaving 7 bases between. CDR3 length: 12 residues. Germline V CDR1 and CDR2: MDHEN, SYDVKM. The CDR3 spells CASQPMNTEAFF. The CDR3, as DNA: TGTGCCAGCCAACCCATGAACACTGAAGCTTTCTTT.

This clonotype was detected only a few times. The chain recombines TRBV6-1 with TRBJ1-1, with D possibly matching TRBD1 (6 bases). CDR1 is MNHNS, CDR2 SASEGT, per germline. The CDR3 is 14 residues long. With 8 bases removed from V and 1 base from J, the gap between germline ends came to 14 bases. This CDR3 reads CASGWTEKNTEAFF. DNA of the CDR3: TGTGCCAGCGGCTGGACAGAGAAGAACACTGAAGCTTTCTTT.

This clonotype was counted many times. The rearrangement joins TRBV6-5 to TRBJ2-5, with 8 positions matching TRBD1. The junction had 2 bases not matched to a gene; V was cut back by 0 bases and J by 2 bases. Germline CDR1 MNHEY, CDR2 SVGAGI. This CDR3 contains 15 residues. The CDR3 DNA reads TGTGCCAGCAGTTACTCGAGGGACAGGCAAGAGACCCAGTACTTC. This sequence encodes CASSYSRDRQETQYF.